This T cell receptor (beta chain) stems from a study of regulatory T cells in long-lasting Graves disease. As for the study in general: Graves' patients (newly diagnosed) had been on antithyroid drugs under 3 months.

Time point here: newly diagnosed GD, antithyroid drugs for less than 3 months. Generation of the TCR library employed RNA extracted from PBMCs. This clonotype came up many times. Arm-PCR of CDR3 regions with iRepertoire HTBI primers generated TCR beta libraries. TCRdb re-called the multiplex PCR reads with MiXCR, one entry per CDR3 protein. The top ten hold approximately 7.8% of the sample, which has around 400,000 distinct CDR3 sequences, 15% seen once. The same data also went into a second study, on T cells in Graves' hyperthyroidism and ophthalmopathy. From that study: RT-PCR in the first round (using the HTBI primer set) targeted the TCR CDR3. Most thyroid clonotypes expanded above 0.001 were also detected in blood.

This TCR was sampled from a woman aged 40-49 years with Graves disease. The sequencing here drew on peripheral blood mononuclear cells (PBMCs), taken at new diagnosis, from a patient treated with antithyroid drugs.

DNA for the CDR3: TGTGCCTGGGGGAACACTAACTATGGCTACACCTTC. As protein: CAWGNTNYGYTF. The gene calls are TRBV30 and TRBJ1-2; no definite D call. V was clipped by 5 bases and J by 0 bases, with 7 bases between them. Germline lookup yields CDR1 GTSNPN and CDR2 SVGIG (reference sequence). The CDR3 is made up of 12 amino acids.